This T cell receptor beta chain is drawn from a study of identifying expanded T cells in peripheral blood. Overall study results and limits: Two-week clone count variance significantly increased as total template count grew. Differentially abundant clones: 0.95 to 1.5 between replicates, around 17 at approximately two weeks, less than 20 at four.

Generated by immunoSEQ multiplex PCR, the TCRdb table keeps only in-frame clones and is missing some. The data contain about 100,000 clones, 75% to 90% of them singletons. Collection occurred without any documented infections or immune events in donors. Trimming took off 5 bases at V and 1 base at J, with 16 bases between the two ends. Germline assignment: CDR1 SGHAT and CDR2 FQDESV (reference sequence). CDR3 length: 16 amino acids. Regarding this clone: Antigen: not known.

V usage is TRBV11-1 and J usage is TRBJ2-3; D might be TRBD1 or TRBD2, each matching 7 bases. This TCR was sampled from a person aged 18 to 75 in good health. The sample was blood. The CDR3 coding sequence is TGTGCCAGCAGCGACGTGGGGAGGGGGCGCACAGATACGCAGTATTTT. Amino acids: CASSDVGRGRTDTQYF.